This entry describes one T cell receptor (beta chain). The repertoire was sequenced with immunoSEQ multiplex PCR; TCRdb's copy has only in-frame clones and lacks some. Of 250,000 to 300,000 clones in the sample, 90% were seen once. The junction had 4 bases not matched to a gene; V was cut back by 9 bases and J by 0 bases. The CDR3 consists of 15 residues. Germline assignment: CDR1 KGHDR and CDR2 SFDVKD. The data were obtained in a study of blood T cell repertoires in COVID-19. The specimen was PBMCs or T cells enriched from blood (not recorded which). The rearrangement uses TRBV24-1 and TRBJ2-1, with 10 positions matching TRBD2. The clonotype originates from a woman younger than 45 who had recovered from COVID-19. In DNA form, the CDR3 reads TGTGCCACCTCCGGGACTAGCGCCTCCTACAATGAGCAGTTCTTC. Translated: CATSGTSASYNEQFF.